The present entry profiles one T cell receptor beta chain with its context. The clone's antigen remains unknown. One base away there is no much larger clone; base qualities are not given. Explained via the paper, the time point label denotes: patch test 1, 2 weeks after DPC sensitization. What the treatment or condition label conveys for this sample: therapeutic diphenylcyclopropenone sensitization with weekly scalp DPC. At each patch-test visit, blood was drawn before the patch test was applied. Patients were eligible if aged 18 to 70, diagnosed with alopecia and judged suitable for DPC therapy, and pregnant patients were excluded. Unfractionated whole blood was collected in Tempus Blood RNA tubes, and total RNA was extracted from that blood. Library creation used RACE. Sequencing relied on a NextSeq 500. During library preparation, unique molecular identifiers were attached to individual cDNA molecules so that TCRs could be counted in a quantitative, reproducible way. For every blood RNA sample, sequencing covered both the TCR alpha and TCR beta chains. Per the original workflow: A median of about 89,000 TCRs per sample was observed, with a range of about 23,224 to 750,000. The Decombinator software suite was used to annotate V, J and CDR3 in the TCR reads. For PS versus PT1 abundance plots, all samples were subsampled to the same number of TCRs (28,000). Expanded TCRs were defined as absent before sensitization and observed at least eight times at the 2-week time point. TCRdb itself trimmed the public reads at Q25 with fastp, ran MiXCR and retained productive beta chains. Each record represents a unique CDR3 protein, reported with the most common genes and DNA among its rows. TCRdb, not the authors, supplied the V and J calls. The sample records about 120,000 distinct CDR3 sequences, around 10% of which are singletons. The ten largest make up 1.2% to 1.5% of the sample.

This entry is derived from a study of human T cells and chemical hapten exposure (dated by TCRdb to the early 2020s). For the wider study: For sensitization, 2% DPC in acetone was applied to a roughly 2 cm by roughly 2 cm area of upper inner arm skin. Patients additionally received weekly therapeutic DPC doses to the scalp throughout the roughly 25-week study period. Patch testing on the upper back used Finn chambers containing 0.01% DPC, with scoring done after 6 days according to International Contact Dermatitis Research Group standards. The patient cohort, mostly female, included alopecia areata with under or over 50% scalp involvement, alopecia totalis and alopecia universalis. Libraries were pooled for sequencing, and per-sample TCR yields varied mainly because of small differences in library volumes within the pool. The study tracked peripheral blood TCR repertoire changes in vivo during primary and secondary sensitization to the hapten diphenylcyclopropenone (DPC) in alopecia patients. Blood samples were taken from patients before sensitization (week 0) and then at 2, 6 and about 24 weeks after DPC sensitization. About 30 alopecia patients provided blood for TCR sequencing at one to four time points (pre-sensitization, 2, 6 and 24 weeks). What the authors observed across the whole study: Expanded TCRs formed significantly more large CDR3 similarity clusters than pre-sensitization or healthy control sets, consistent with antigen-driven responses. Repeated subsampling changed both the strength of the expansion versus patch-test correlation and the threshold at which that correlation became significant. DPC sensitization did not change the number of TCRs with a frequency above 1 in 1000, and there was no evidence of changes in global repertoire structure. Patch test score was positively correlated with the number of PT1 expanded TCRs, with significance at thresholds 8, 16 and 32 but not at 4. All patients had alopecia, a presumed autoimmune disease, so their immune response might differ from that of healthy individuals.

V trim: 4 bases; J trim: 3 bases; unmatched bases: 7. Looking up the germline V gene yields CDR1 SGHRS and CDR2 YFSETQ. The CDR3, from cysteine to phenylalanine, totals 15 residues. This entry keeps only the CDR3 DNA: 45 bases, framed from base 1. Recombination linked TRBV5-1 to TRBJ2-3; 8 middle bases align to TRBD2. This receptor was obtained from a woman aged 45-59 years with alopecia areata. Some clones in this sample may be carry-over from other donors' samples. The sequencing used whole blood, collected in connection with sensitization to the hapten diphenylcyclopropenone (DPC). The DNA sequence reads TGCGCCAGCAGCCGAGATAGCGGGGATACAGATACGCAGTATTTT. The encoded protein is CASSRDSGDTDTQYF.